The text below deals with one T cell receptor beta chain. The trim removed 7 bases at V and 8 bases at J, leaving 13 bases unmatched. The CDR3 is 15 residues long. Per the germline V gene, CDR1 is MNHNY and CDR2 is SVGAGI (reference sequence). The data were produced by immunoSEQ multiplex PCR, yet TCRdb's version contains in-frame clones alone and is incomplete. The sample lists some 70,000 clones, 95% to 96% occurring once. These data originate in a study of technical replicates of blood from a few donors. The sequence was obtained from a human donor in good health. This chain joins TRBV6-6 and TRBJ1-2; TRBD1 matches at 10 bases. Sequenced: T cells isolated from PBMCs. The CDR3 nucleotides are TGTGCCAGCACCGAAAGGACAGGGGGTCGTGAGGGCTACACCTTC. Translating gives CASTERTGGREGYTF.